These 15 T cell receptor beta chains were sequenced from one sample in a study of blood T cells in healthy people across ages (dated by TCRdb to the mid-2010s). Library creation used 5' RACE. Instrument on record: Illumina HiSeq 2500. A second roughly 6 to 12 cycle PCR used a sample-barcoded 5' primer and a J-beta primer mix. The raw public reads went through TCRdb reprocessing: fastp at Q25, MiXCR clone calling, in-frame beta chains kept. CDR3 protein duplicates are merged, each entry listing the most common genes and DNA. The sample contains 1.6 million or so distinct CDR3 sequences, 30% to 35% of them found a single time. 11% of the sample is in the top ten clones. Sequenced sample: blood. Every receptor here comes from a woman aged 25-40 years in good health.

A remark on this clonotype: A much more abundant neighbour one base away suggests this may be a read error. The chain carries TRBV29-1 and TRBJ2-5; TRBD1 might be the D (6 bases). CDR3 size: 12 residues. CDR1 SQVTM and CDR2 ANQGSEA come from the germline V gene. CDR3 amino acids: CSVVQGPETRYF. In nucleotides, the CDR3 is TGCAGCGTTGTACAGGGCCCGGAGACCCGGTACTTC. Together with reference TRBV29-1 and TRBJ2-5, the CDR3 gives the full variable domain: SAVISQKPSRDICQRGTSLTIQCQVDSQVTMMFWYRQQPGQSLTLIATANQGSEATYESGFVIDKFPISRPNLTFSTLTVSNMSPEDSSIYLCSVVQGPETRYFGPGTRLLVL.

The chain is built from TRBV20-1 and TRBJ2-5; D may be TRBD2 (5 bases). V shed 0 bases and J shed 11 bases, with 7 bases lying between them. The CDR3 is made up of 10 amino acids. Germline CDR1 DFQATT, CDR2 SNEGSKA (reference sequence). CDR3 sequence (DNA): TGCAGTGCTAGAGAGGAGGAACAGTACTTC. Encoded protein: CSAREEEQYF.

V gene TRBV12-3 or TRBV12-4 combines with J gene TRBJ2-7; tentatively, D is TRBD2 (5 bases). The CDR3 length is 15 residues. V was shortened by 2 bases and J by 4 bases, with 15 bases between the two germline ends. CDR3 region: CASSLSGLPPYEQYF. The CDR3 bases are TGTGCCAGCAGTTTAAGCGGTCTCCCCCCATACGAGCAGTACTTC.

This clonotype appeared a few times. The chain employs TRBV7-2 and TRBJ1-2, with no clear D. Germline values: CDR1 SGHTA, CDR2 FQGNSA. V was clipped by 7 bases and J by 6 bases, with 15 bases between them. The CDR3 consists of 13 residues. The CDR3 DNA sequence: TGTGCCAGCACCCCCTTCAGCGGGGATGGCTACACCTTC. Encoded protein: CASTPFSGDGYTF.

DNA for the CDR3: TGCGCCAGCAGCTTCTCTACGGGAGAGTGCTATGAGCAGTTCTTC. Amino acids: CASSFSTGECYEQFF. The genes are TRBV5-1 and TRBJ2-1; D might be TRBD2 (6 bases). V was shortened by 2 bases and J by 8 bases, with 17 bases between the two germline ends. The CDR3 is 15 residues long. From germline, CDR1 is SGHRS and CDR2 YFSETQ.

This clonotype has more than one count but fewer than ten. V and J are TRBV5-1 and TRBJ1-2; the match to TRBD1 covers 9 bases. Germline V gene lookup returns CDR1 SGHRS and CDR2 YFSETQ. The CDR3 length is 13 residues. Trimming removed 4 bases from V and 8 bases from J; junction bases left unmatched: 6. DNA for the CDR3: TGCGCCAGCAGCCACACAGGGGGCGACGGCTACACCTTC. This sequence encodes CASSHTGGDGYTF.

CDR3 sequence: CASKEGGFNYGYTF. The CDR3 nucleotides read TGTGCCAGCAAAGAAGGGGGCTTCAACTATGGCTACACCTTC. The V gene is TRBV6-5, the J gene TRBJ1-2, with TRBD1 identical over 7 bases. CDR1 is MNHEY, CDR2 SVGAGI, per germline. This CDR3 region has 14 residues. Losses at the gene ends were 7 bases for V and 2 bases for J; bases not matched to a gene: 7.

V gene TRBV6-6 combines with J gene TRBJ2-7; unclear D gene. This CDR3 contains 11 residues. Trimming left V 6 bases short and J 11 bases short, with 14 bases between. CDR1 and CDR2 (germline): MNHNY, SVGAGI (reference sequence). Here the CDR3 reads CASSLDGKEYF. The CDR3 DNA is TGTGCCAGCAGCTTGGACGGAAAAGAGTACTTC.

This clonotype was seen repeatedly, ten times or more. The gene calls are TRBV10-3 and TRBJ1-4; D remains ambiguous. V lost 0 bases and J lost 3, with 5 bases in between. This CDR3 contains 14 residues. CDR1 ENHRY and CDR2 SYGVKD come from the germline V gene. CDR3 loop: CAISESGANEKLFF. As DNA, the CDR3 is TGTGCCATCAGTGAGTCGGGCGCTAATGAAAAACTGTTTTTT.

The chain joins TRBV2 to TRBJ1-2; D not resolved. The V end lost 2 bases, the J end lost 4 bases, and 17 bases lay between the germline ends. Germline V lookup: CDR1 SNHLY, CDR2 FYNNEI. The CDR3 has 16 amino acids. CDR3 sequence reads: CASSESTRAGGYGYTF. The CDR3 nucleotides read TGTGCCAGCAGTGAAAGCACAAGAGCAGGCGGCTATGGCTACACCTTC. The variable domain in full, completed from reference TRBV2 and TRBJ1-2, reads EPEVTQTPSHQVTQMGQEVILRCVPISNHLYFYWYRQILGQKVEFLVSFYNNEISEKSEIFDDQFSVERPDGSNFTLKIRSTKLEDSAMYFCASSESTRAGGYGYTFGSGTRLTVV.

As concerns this clonotype: Germline is not matched at one junction end, which may reflect a read error. The chain combines TRBV20-1 with TRBJ2-3; TRBD1 agrees at 10 bases. The CDR3 has 20 residues. From germline, CDR1 is DFQATT and CDR2 SNEGSKA (reference sequence). The CDR3 here is CSARGVQFNPGQGPTDTQYF. CDR3 in DNA: TGCAGCGCTAGAGGTGTTCAGTTCAATCCGGGACAGGGGCCCACAGATACGCAGTATTTT.

The chain carries TRBV5-1 and TRBJ2-5; 7 bases are a match to TRBD2. The CDR3 sequence is 15 residues long. Germline V gene data show CDR1 as SGHRS and CDR2 as YFSETQ. V lost 2 bases, J lost 1 base, and 5 bases stayed unmatched. CDR3 amino acids: CASSFAGEIQETQYF. The CDR3, as DNA: TGCGCCAGCAGCTTCGCGGGGGAGATCCAAGAGACCCAGTACTTC.

Regarding this clonotype: A junction end diverges from the germline sequence, so it may reflect a read error. V and J are TRBV12-3 or TRBV12-4 and TRBJ1-2; D remains ambiguous. This CDR3 spans 13 amino acids. The CDR3 DNA is TGTGCCGGCAGTTTGGATATAGGCTATGGCTACACCTTC. Protein product: CAGSLDIGYGYTF.

J is TRBJ2-5 and V is TRBV6-1; the D call may be TRBD1 or TRBD2 (6 bases each). V lost 1 base to trimming and J lost 3 bases, with 12 bases between them. Germline CDR1 MNHNS, CDR2 SASEGT. The CDR3 is 15 amino acids. CDR3 sequence reads: CASSEDRGPEETQYF. CDR3 nucleotide sequence: TGTGCCAGCAGTGAAGACCGGGGGCCTGAAGAGACCCAGTACTTC.

This clonotype was seen repeatedly, ten times or more. The chain combines TRBV28 with TRBJ2-7; TRBD1 aligns across 7 bases. The CDR3 loop spans 14 amino acids. CDR1 and CDR2 (germline): MDHEN, SYDVKM. V was pared by 4 bases and J by 0 bases, with 3 bases of the junction left unmatched. The CDR3 region has the DNA TGTGCCAGCAGTTCGGGACAGCGCTCCTACGAGCAGTACTTC. This translates into CASSSGQRSYEQYF.